This TCR beta chain was obtained from a study of T cell repertoires in cytomegalovirus infection. Study context: Newly reported HLA-C-restricted and thoroughly characterized HLA-B-restricted CMV epitopes were employed. CMV infection plus the matching HLA type was flagged by public TCR beta signatures. Findings and limits, study-wide: Cumulated frequencies of public TCR beta families served to identify carriers of CMV plus the relevant HLA. Ex vivo, HLA-C-restricted CMV-specific TCR beta clonotypes prevailed over the rest of the response.

MiXCR was run by TCRdb on the reads, yielding one entry per CDR3 protein. The table has about 920,000 distinct CDR3 sequences, approximately 30% seen once; the top ten hold under 15%. Comments on this clonotype: The antigen remains undetermined.

V lost 1 base and J lost 6, with 16 bases in between. Per the germline V gene, CDR1 is MNHEY and CDR2 is SMNVEV (reference sequence). This CDR3 has 15 amino acids. The clonotype was recovered from a human donor in good health (CMV status not recorded). Some clones in this sample may be carry-over from other donors' samples. The sample was cultured CD8+ T cells from PBMCs, taken from culture after CMV antigen stimulation. V is TRBV27 and J is TRBJ2-7, with D perhaps matching TRBD1 or TRBD2 (7 bases each). The CDR3 spells CASSLWGQSGGEQYF. CDR3 nucleotide sequence: TGTGCCAGCAGTTTATGGGGACAGTCGGGGGGCGAGCAGTACTTC.